This TCR beta chain was obtained from a study of T cells in Graves' hyperthyroidism and ophthalmopathy. Background on the study: Blood was drawn when the patient was first diagnosed and still untreated. Overall study findings and caveats: Also found in blood were most expanded thyroid clonotypes above 0.001.

This clonotype appeared many times. The target antigen is unknown. Amplification of TCR beta CDR3 regions was performed using RNA transcripts as template. HTBI primers were used for first-round RT-PCR of the TCR CDR3. TCRdb re-called the multiplex PCR reads with MiXCR, one entry per CDR3 protein. Among hundreds of thousands of distinct CDR3 sequences listed, 15% to 20% were seen once. The germline V gene encodes CDR1 SGHAT and CDR2 FQNNGV. This CDR3 is built from 14 residues. Trimming took 0 bases from V and 9 from J, leaving 14 bases between them. Exclusion criteria comprised uncontrolled infection, other autoimmune disease, pregnancy or lactation.

The sequenced material came from blood. The chain recombines TRBV11-2 with TRBJ2-5; tentative D call: TRBD2 (6 bases). The receptor comes from a man aged 35 to 55 with Graves' ophthalmopathy. CDR3 in amino acids: CASSLEDTGGAQYF. The CDR3 DNA is TGTGCCAGCAGCTTAGAGGACACCGGAGGGGCCCAGTACTTC.